Included here is one T cell receptor (beta chain) sequence, with context. The specificity of this receptor is unknown. The input lacks base qualities; no much larger clone sits a single base away. This record comes from a study of cytomegalovirus exposure and HLA in healthy donors listed by TCRdb under 2017. Some background on the complete study: An earlier analysis of under 600 of the donors reported approximately 300 Gb of sequence data and 100 million to 140 million unique TCR beta sequences from roughly 200 million T cells. An early release covering roughly 580 HLA-typed donors comprised about 310 gigabases of sequencing data and around 85 million unique TCR sequences. Of the 300 to 400 genotyped donors, roughly 85% fell in the genetic ancestry cluster associated with self-reported Caucasian donors. The study aimed to test whether cataloging public T cell receptors could reveal signatures of past pathogen exposure. The T cell repertoires of about 700 subjects were profiled by immunosequencing and related to cytomegalovirus serostatus. In addition to the first cohort of approximately 650 subjects, a separate validation cohort of 130 or so different subjects was used. To predict cytomegalovirus infection status, the study brought together high-throughput TCR immunosequencing, statistical association of individual TCRs with disease status, and machine learning. A later analysis re-analyzed previously published TCR beta repertoires from roughly 690 donors and added high-resolution HLA genotyping to study TCR occurrence patterns. In the later analysis, no new phenotypic data were used to find candidate immune exposures; instead, reliance was placed on TCR beta sequences and their occurrence across donors. An earlier analysis of 450 to 750 of the donors used high-throughput TCR beta sequencing to judge whether each TCR beta V gene segment behaved as functional or pseudogenic. Donor age, sex, ethnicity and CMV serostatus were compiled alongside the repertoire data. In a later genetic analysis, genome-wide SNP genotypes for about three fifths of the roughly 670 donors were used, and that subset was treated as a discovery cohort. Every repertoire in the discovery cohort had been generated on one and the same sequencing platform. HLA typing covered class I and class II loci at four-digit resolution. The number of donors typed differed by locus, with roughly 629-640 for A, B, C, DRB1 and DQB1, more than 500 for DQA1, approximately 570 for DPA1, and approximately 470 for DPB1. A few DR-DQ haplotypes were handled as single units for association and clustering because linkage in the cohort was strong. Among several hundred genotyped donors of the cohort, an average of around 220,000 unique TCR beta nucleotide sequences was sequenced per donor, of which roughly 18% were non-productive. What the study reported, not specific to this receptor: The study listed 164 TCR beta chains as associated with cytomegalovirus. In a later analysis, TCR association rates were found to vary across HLA loci, with the most associated TCRs seen for DRB1 alleles and the fewest for HLA-C alleles. In a later analysis, HLA-associated TCR beta chains were found to be more clonally expanded and to have lower generation probabilities than equally common non-associated chains. Immune exposure information for the cohort was limited to CMV serostatus. Assigning TCR associations to individual alleles was difficult when HLA alleles, especially DR and DQ, strongly co-occurred. Only TCR beta chains were sequenced in this cohort, and the absence of alpha or paired-chain data limited detectable features. V-gene and J-gene trimming of TCR beta chains was associated with a missense DCLRE1C variant in a later genetic analysis, and the association was replicated in an independent cohort. The authors suggested that the approach could potentially be extended to other disease states and immunological phenotypes. A further reported finding was that TCR beta sequences accurately predicted the HLA-A and HLA-B alleles for most subjects in the first cohort. Most TCR sequences were seen in very few donors, while some public TCRs were found in many individuals. According to a later analysis, most CMV-associated TCR beta chains appeared to be HLA-restricted, and the HLA associations seemed to be driven largely by CMV exposure. In a later analysis, around 15,000 TCR beta sequences were associated with specific HLA alleles at a false discovery rate of 0.05. A later genetic analysis reported fewer N-insertions in productive TCRs among donors in an Asian-associated ancestry cluster than the roughly 700-donor mean. Sequencing depth was assumed to be roughly uniform across donors in the presence/absence analyses, though that assumption may not hold. Because counts were too low, roughly 16 rarely observed V segments, including chromosome 9 orphons, were left out of the earlier analysis of roughly 600 of the donors. Correlated functional status among segregating V segments might be attributable to linkage disequilibrium, but an unknown experimental factor could not be ruled out. Because HLA typing was unavailable for some donors at each locus, only the typed subset was used in association tests. Some IMGT-functional V segments, including TRBV6-2 and TRBV6-3, could not be told apart with the 87-base-pair reads, so those segments were excluded. A group of highly shared sequence variants was considered likely to be a technical artifact of the sequencing pipeline. An earlier analysis of approximately 590 of the donors showed that most TCR beta V segments appeared in productive rearrangements either about 87% or about 30% of the time, which broadly matched IMGT annotations. Cytomegalovirus status was reported to be diagnosed by the classifier with high specificity and sensitivity in both the original and validation cohorts. Three of the identified cytomegalovirus-associated TCR beta chains were confirmed in vitro to be specific for cytomegalovirus antigens. Several of the top co-occurrence clusters appeared to be linked to parvovirus B19, influenza, CMV and Epstein-Barr virus, according to a later analysis.

Library preparation used the immunoSEQ multiplex PCR assay. A mixture of 60 forward primers for TCR Vbeta segments and 13 reverse primers for TCR Jbeta segments was used in the multiplex PCR. A multiplex PCR assay on genomic DNA amplified the CDR3 region of rearranged TCR beta genes. On the Illumina HiSeq System, the amplified TCR beta libraries were sequenced as 87-base-pair reads. The authors processed their data as follows. In a later analysis, around 80 million unique TCR beta chains were counted across the 650 to 750 repertoires, and about 9.9 million of these chains were shared by at least two donors. Raw reads were error-corrected and collapsed into unique sequences with a nearest-neighbor algorithm that merged closely related sequences to remove PCR and sequencing errors. To assign V, D and J gene segments, CDR3 sequences were aligned to IMGT reference sequences. For a sequence to be retained, a match of at least six nucleotides was required to both a V gene segment and a J gene segment. Rearrangements were called productive when the CDR3 lacked stop codons and stayed in frame with V and J; all others were non-productive. CDR3 was defined according to IMGT convention as the region running from the second conserved V-encoded cysteine to the conserved J-encoded phenylalanine. The earlier analysis of 587 of the donors excluded sequences that lacked an unambiguous match to a single V gene segment. In an earlier analysis of 450 to 750 of the donors, a V segment was called functional when productive rearrangements were above 56.7%, and segregating when the standard deviation between donors exceeded 5%. A statistical classification framework was built to diagnose cytomegalovirus status from the catalog of TCR beta chain sequences. A later analysis assigned V and J genes by comparing TCR nucleotide sequences with IMGT/GENE-DB human TR gene sequences. In a later analysis, CDR3 sequences and most-parsimonious VDJ recombination scenarios were assigned using the TCRdist pipeline. A later analysis defined each TCR beta chain by its CDR3 amino acid sequence plus V-gene family, and excluded reads lacking a unique V-gene family. As a way to deal with suspected cross-contamination and a sequencing artifact, a later analysis dropped 592 nucleotide sequences that were highly shared and had low generation probability. In a later analysis, a clonal expansion index was calculated for each public chain from normalized within-repertoire ranks of inferred template counts. A later analysis computed generation probabilities with a VDJ recombination model fitted to out-of-frame rearrangements, and checked the results against IGoR. In a later analysis, TCR-TCR, TCR-HLA and TCR-CMV co-occurrence was scored with hypergeometric tests, and a repertoire-size bias correction was applied to TCR pairs. A later analysis estimated false discovery rates by permuting HLA or CMV assignments 20 times. A later analysis grouped co-occurring TCRs with DBSCAN, adding TCRdist sequence similarity when clustering within HLA-allele-positive subsets. Repertoires with fewer than 30,000 or more than 120,000 public chains were left out of co-occurrence clustering, as were five repertoires with anomalous nucleotide sharing. This is the immuneACCESS table as TCRdb keeps it, with only in-frame sequences that have V and J called. A part of the clones is gone; compared with another copy, unresolved V genes explain less than half, and the rest is unexplained. V and J calls and clone size are given by that table; D and trimming were obtained from the DNA. This sample is represented by 35,000 to 45,000 clones; around half of them were singletons. The top ten clonotypes cover 12% of the sample.

The cohort comprised 666 healthy bone marrow donors. At the time of sampling, all cohort members were nominally healthy, though unrecorded immune exposures were likely present. CMV serostatus was positive for about 270 and negative for about half of the 666 cohort members, and was not recorded for this donor. A peripheral blood sample was collected from each donor, and TCR beta sequencing was performed on peripheral blood mononuclear cells. The Qiagen DNeasy Blood Extraction Kit was used to extract genomic DNA from the blood cell samples. Reading from cysteine to phenylalanine, the CDR3 counts 14 amino acids. Only the CDR3 part of the read is kept: 42 bases, read in frame from the first base. The V and J ends are trimmed by 2 bases and 1 base, leaving 8 bases between them. Taken from the germline V gene, the CDR1 and CDR2 loops are LGHNT and FRNRAP.

The sample comprised PBMCs. Here the chain combines TRBV12-5 and TRBJ1-1; no D segment can be confidently identified. This clonotype was obtained from a human donor in good health. The CDR3 reads as follows: CASGLTEPNTEAFF. In nucleotide form, the sequence is TGTGCTAGTGGTTTGACGGAGCCGAACACTGAAGCTTTCTTT.